The 26 T cell receptor beta chains below were found in one sample sequenced in a study of blood T cells in healthy people across ages. Primers used in a second PCR of about 6 to 11 cycles were a sample-barcoded 5' primer and a J-beta primer mix. Each CDR3 protein is one row after TCRdb ran MiXCR on the 5' RACE reads. The repertoire holds over a million distinct CDR3 sequences, with approximately 59% as singletons. The sequencing sample was made of blood. These receptors originate from a man aged 18 to 29 in good health.

In its sample, this clonotype was seen once. V gene TRBV4-3 combines with J gene TRBJ2-5; D is possibly TRBD1 or TRBD2 (5 bases each). The germline V gene encodes CDR1 LGHNA and CDR2 YSLEER. The CDR3 totals 16 residues. Trimming shortened V by 0 bases and J by 2 bases, and 13 bases separated the two germline ends. The CDR3 coding sequence is TGCGCCAGCAGCCAAGATTGGGGGACGGTACAAGAGACCCAGTACTTC. Protein sequence: CASSQDWGTVQETQYF.

CDR3 bases: TGTGCTAGTGCCCCTGACACTAGTTTCAATGAGCAGTTCTTC. Its protein is CASAPDTSFNEQFF. The chain employs TRBV12-5 and TRBJ2-1; tentative D call: TRBD2 (5 bases). Deletions cut 7 bases from V and 6 bases from J, with 16 bases between. The CDR3 is 14 amino acids. Germline CDR1 and CDR2: LGHNT and FRNRAP. Variable domain in full (rest from reference TRBV12-5 and TRBJ2-1): DARVTQTPRHKVTEMGQEVTMRCQPILGHNTVFWYRQTMMQGLELLAYFRNRAPLDDSGMPKDRFSAEMPDATLATLKIQPSEPRDSAVYFCASAPDTSFNEQFFGPGTRLTVL.

CDR3 bases: TGCGCCAGCGCCTCGTGGGGCAGGGGTAATGAAAAACTGTTTTTT. Translating gives CASASWGRGNEKLFF. The chain employs TRBV4-3 and TRBJ1-4, with a possible D match to TRBD1 (6 bases). Trimming left V 8 bases short and J 4 bases short, with 17 bases between. The CDR3 length is 15 residues. CDR1 is LGHNA and CDR2 is YSLEER in the germline V gene.

This sequence joins TRBV7-9 and TRBJ2-3; 9 positions match TRBD2. The junction had 10 bases not matched to a gene; V was cut back by 7 bases and J by 5 bases. Germline V gene sequence: CDR1 SEHNR, CDR2 FQNEAQ (reference sequence). The CDR3 spans 15 residues. CDR3 coding DNA: TGTGCCAGCAAAGACTTAGCGGGAGATTTAGATACGCAGTATTTT. This codes for CASKDLAGDLDTQYF.

The rearrangement uses TRBV2 and TRBJ2-2, with TRBD1 matching over 10 bases. The germline V gene encodes CDR1 SNHLY and CDR2 FYNNEI. The junction had 7 bases not matched to a gene; V was cut back by 5 bases and J by 7 bases. The CDR3 is 15 amino acids. CDR3 sequence: CASSTGTGVNGELFF. The CDR3 DNA reads as TGTGCCAGCAGTACCGGGACAGGGGTCAACGGGGAGCTGTTTTTT. Based on the CDR3 plus reference TRBV2 and TRBJ2-2, the full variable domain is EPEVTQTPSHQVTQMGQEVILRCVPISNHLYFYWYRQILGQKVEFLVSFYNNEISEKSEIFDDQFSVERPDGSNFTLKIRSTKLEDSAMYFCASSTGTGVNGELFFGEGSRLTVL.

In its sample, this clonotype was seen many times. This chain joins TRBV25-1 and TRBJ2-5; no clear D gene. Germline CDR1 and CDR2: MGHDK and SYGVNS. Trimming removed 4 bases from V and 1 base from J, with 1 base in between. The CDR3 runs 11 residues. DNA of the CDR3: TGTGCCAGCAGTGCCCAAGAGACCCAGTACTTC. Amino acids: CASSAQETQYF. The full variable domain, in which reference TRBV25-1 and TRBJ2-5 provide the parts outside the CDR3, is EADIYQTPRYLVIGTGKKITLECSQTMGHDKMYWYQQDPGMELHLIHYSYGVNSTEKGDLSSESTVSRIRTEHFPLTLESARPSHTSQYLCASSAQETQYFGPGTRLLVL.

The rearrangement joins TRBV20-1 to TRBJ2-7; tentatively, D is TRBD1 (6 bases). V lost 4 bases to trimming and J lost 1 base, with 11 bases between them. Germline V CDR1 and CDR2: DFQATT, SNEGSKA (reference sequence). CDR3 length: 13 residues. CDR3 coding DNA: TGCAGTGCTAATCTTCAGGGGTCCTACGAGCAGTACTTC. This translates into CSANLQGSYEQYF.

The genes are TRBV29-1 and TRBJ1-1; no reliable D call. Germline CDR1 is SQVTM and CDR2 is ANQGSEA. The CDR3 loop spans 10 amino acids. Trimming stripped 5 bases from V and 10 bases from J, with 11 bases between. CDR3 in DNA: TGCAGCGTTCTTAGAGAGAGAGCTTTCTTT. It encodes CSVLRERAFF.

This clonotype was seen only a few times. The V call is TRBV7-9, the J call TRBJ2-3, with unresolved D. Trimming shortened V by 5 bases and J by 6 bases, and 15 bases separated the two germline ends. The CDR3 is 14 residues long. The V gene's germline CDR1 is SEHNR and CDR2 FQNEAQ (reference sequence). In nucleotides, the CDR3 is TGTGCCAGCAGCCCGGATCTAGTTGACGATACGCAGTATTTT. It yields the protein CASSPDLVDDTQYF.

This chain uses TRBV20-1 with TRBJ2-7; the match to TRBD2 covers 8 bases. The junction had 6 bases not matched to a gene; V was cut back by 1 base and J by 7 bases. Germline V gene data show CDR1 as DFQATT and CDR2 as SNEGSKA (reference sequence). The CDR3 is made up of 13 amino acids. This CDR3 is CSARASGTREQYF. The DNA for the CDR3 is TGCAGTGCTAGAGCTTCCGGGACTAGAGAGCAGTACTTC.

The J gene is TRBJ2-3, the V gene TRBV7-9; 11 positions match TRBD2. This CDR3 has 16 residues. Unmatched junction bases numbered 10, after V lost 5 bases and J lost 6 bases. Looked up from germline, CDR1 is SEHNR and CDR2 is FQNEAQ (reference sequence). The CDR3 reads CASSPWTSGWGDTQYF. The CDR3 nucleotides are TGTGCCAGCAGCCCATGGACTAGCGGGTGGGGGGATACGCAGTATTTT.

V usage is TRBV7-9 and J usage is TRBJ1-2; 12 positions match TRBD1. CDR3 length: 14 amino acids. Germline CDR1 is SEHNR and CDR2 is FQNEAQ (reference sequence). The junction had 4 bases not matched to a gene; V was cut back by 5 bases and J by 6 bases. In DNA form, the CDR3 reads TGTGCCAGCAGCCAGGGACAGGGGGCTCATGGCTACACCTTC. Translation gives CASSQGQGAHGYTF. The full variable domain, its missing parts supplied by reference TRBV7-9 and TRBJ1-2, is DTGVSQNPRHKITKRGQNVTFRCDPISEHNRLYWYRQTLGQGPEFLTYFQNEAQLEKSRLLSDRFSAERPKGSFSTLEIQRTEQGDSAMYLCASSQGQGAHGYTFGSGTRLTVV.

In regard to this clonotype: One junction end does not reproduce the germline sequence, and a read error may be involved. The V gene is TRBV3-1, the J gene TRBJ2-5, with D unclear. Germline-derived CDR1 and CDR2 are LGHDT and YNNKEL (reference sequence). The CDR3 contains 13 residues. CDR3 loop: CAGSQESQETQYF. CDR3 coding DNA: TGTGCCGGCAGCCAAGAGAGCCAAGAGACCCAGTACTTC.

The V and J genes are TRBV5-1 and TRBJ1-2; the D is unclear. Germline values: CDR1 SGHRS, CDR2 YFSETQ. V was clipped by 0 bases and J by 8 bases, with 8 bases between them. This CDR3 contains 12 residues. CDR3 sequence: CASSLAFRGYTF. CDR3 DNA sequence: TGCGCCAGCAGCTTGGCCTTTAGGGGCTACACCTTC.

J is TRBJ1-4 and V is TRBV28; no clear D. Germline V gene data show CDR1 as MDHEN and CDR2 as SYDVKM. Trimming stripped 3 bases from V and 7 bases from J, with 9 bases between. This CDR3 region has 13 residues. CDR3 protein: CASSFRLSEKLFF. The CDR3 coding sequence is TGTGCCAGCAGTTTCCGGTTGAGTGAAAAACTGTTTTTT.

This clonotype was recorded a few times. The V call is TRBV6-6, the J call TRBJ2-3; a weak D match, TRBD1 (5 bases). This CDR3 comprises 15 residues. Trimming cost V 5 bases and J 1 base, with 13 bases left between them. Germline V gene data show CDR1 as MNHNY and CDR2 as SVGAGI (reference sequence). CDR3 region: CASSPNVGGTDTQYF. Here the CDR3 DNA reads TGTGCCAGCAGTCCTAACGTAGGGGGCACAGATACGCAGTATTTT.

The CDR3 DNA reads as TGTGCCAGCAGTTACCCAATCTACTCTGAGGCGTGGGGCTACACCTTC. This codes for CASSYPIYSEAWGYTF. The chain employs TRBV6-2 or TRBV6-3 and TRBJ1-2; D is ambiguous. Per the germline V gene, CDR1 is MNHEY and CDR2 is SVGEGT. Trimming stripped 2 bases from V and 8 bases from J, with 21 bases between. The CDR3 has 16 amino acids.

V usage is TRBV5-6 and J usage is TRBJ2-3; 7 bases are shared with TRBD2. CDR3 length: 14 residues. V shed 4 bases, J shed 7 bases, and the junction held 9 bases outside the gene matches. From germline, CDR1 is SGHDT and CDR2 YYEEEE. The CDR3 here is CASSLKPGGNTQYF. The DNA for the CDR3 is TGTGCCAGCAGCCTAAAACCCGGGGGGAATACGCAGTATTTT.

J is TRBJ2-1 and V is TRBV4-1, with D maybe TRBD2 (6 bases). V lost 0 bases and J lost 4, with 13 bases in between. The CDR3 spans 16 residues. The germline CDR1 and CDR2 sequences are MGHRA and YSYEKL. CDR3 residues: CASSQDGTRRYNEQFF. The CDR3 DNA reads TGCGCCAGCAGCCAAGATGGGACTCGTAGGTACAATGAGCAGTTCTTC.

This clonotype came up a few times. This chain's CDR3 is CASVGTDILETQYF. The CDR3 DNA is TGTGCTAGTGTTGGGACCGATATTTTAGAGACCCAGTACTTC. The V call is TRBV12-5, the J call TRBJ2-4; D possibly uses TRBD1 or TRBD2 (5 bases each). The DNA end lines up better with TRBJ2-5; the J call may be wrong. The CDR3 length is 14 residues. The germline gives CDR1 LGHNT, CDR2 FRNRAP.

The chain combines TRBV30 with TRBJ2-5, with D perhaps given as TRBD1 or TRBD2 (6 bases each). The ends were cut back, 1 base at V and 11 bases at J, with 17 bases in the middle. Germline lookup yields CDR1 GTSNPN and CDR2 SVGIG (reference sequence). CDR3 size: 13 residues. CDR3 bases: TGTGCCTGGAGTGGTGACAGGACGGGGGAGCAGTACTTC. Translating gives CAWSGDRTGEQYF.

This chain connects TRBV4-3 to TRBJ1-1; TRBD1 aligns across 9 bases. The CDR3 runs to 15 residues. V lost 1 base to trimming and J lost 5 bases; unmatched junction nucleotides: 5. Looked up from germline, CDR1 is LGHNA and CDR2 is YSLEER. The CDR3 sequence: CASSQGTGDGTEAFF. In DNA, the CDR3 is TGCGCCAGCAGCCAAGGGACAGGGGACGGGACTGAAGCTTTCTTT.

This clonotype was counted a few times. The chain uses TRBV5-1 and TRBJ2-2; unclear D gene. The CDR3 loop spans 14 amino acids. V lost 0 bases to trimming and J lost 2 bases, with 5 bases between them. The V gene's germline CDR1 is SGHRS and CDR2 YFSETQ. The CDR3 region has the DNA TGCGCCAGCAGCTTGGAACCTAACACCGGGGAGCTGTTTTTT. It encodes CASSLEPNTGELFF.

The chain links TRBV7-6 to TRBJ2-1; D might be TRBD2 (6 bases). CDR3 length equals 14 residues. Germline-derived CDR1 and CDR2 are SGHVS and FNYEAQ. The V gene lost 3 bases and the J gene lost 8 bases, with 14 bases spanning the gap. This CDR3 reads CASSFGGFVDEQFF. The CDR3 DNA reads as TGTGCCAGCAGCTTTGGGGGGTTCGTCGATGAGCAGTTCTTC.

The rearrangement links TRBV3-1 to TRBJ2-1; D might be TRBD2 (7 bases). The CDR3 length is 15 residues. The germline V and J ends were trimmed by 4 bases and 5 bases, with 15 bases remaining between them. Germline loops: CDR1 LGHDT, CDR2 YNNKEL (reference sequence). In DNA form, the CDR3 reads TGTGCCAGCAGCCTGGCGGCGGGGGCCCACAATGAGCAGTTCTTC. Protein product: CASSLAAGAHNEQFF.

The chain couples TRBV6-1 to TRBJ2-5; D is possibly TRBD2 (6 bases). The CDR3 runs to 15 residues. Per the germline V gene, CDR1 is MNHNS and CDR2 is SASEGT. V was cut by 1 base and J by 10 bases, with 19 bases left in between. The CDR3, as DNA: TGTGCCAGCAGTGAAGTCGGGGGTGTCCTCGGGAACCAGTACTTC. As protein: CASSEVGGVLGNQYF.